The clone carrying this T cell receptor beta chain has only a few counts. The data stem from a study of T-cell reconstitution after alpha-beta-depleted transplantation in children. CDR3 length equals 12 residues. Germline-derived CDR1 and CDR2 are DFQATT and SNEGSKA (reference sequence). Trimming took 3 bases from V and 6 from J, leaving 10 bases between them. Preparation of the TCRbeta library involved a method that used unique molecular identifiers. From the PCR reads, TCRdb called clonotypes with MiXCR, one entry per CDR3 protein. The sample shows about 400,000 distinct CDR3 sequences, around 21% of them seen only once.

The receptor was isolated from a human donor who donated a stem cell graft to a child with acute myeloid leukemia. V usage is TRBV20-1 and J usage is TRBJ2-3; no definite D call. Sequencing used PBMCs from the stem cell graft donor, obtained from the stem cell graft. The CDR3 DNA is TGCAGTGCTAGCCGGATAGAGGATACGCAGTATTTT. It encodes CSASRIEDTQYF.